Shown below are 31 T cell receptor beta chains from a single sample sequenced in a study of cytomegalovirus exposure and HLA in healthy donors (dated by TCRdb to about 2017). Library construction relied on the immunoSEQ multiplex PCR assay. For the multiplex PCR, a mixture combining 60 forward primers for TCR Vbeta segments and 13 reverse primers for TCR Jbeta segments was used. TCRdb mirrors the immuneACCESS table, restricted to in-frame sequences. Some clones are absent from its copies; in checked studies, under half trace to an unresolved V gene, and the reason for the others is unknown. The sample includes roughly 120,000 clones, with over 65% observed a single time. Of the sample, approximately 2.7% is held by the ten largest clones. The sample comprised PBMCs. The receptors shown here come from a woman in her late teens or twenties in good health and CMV-seronegative.

The J gene is TRBJ2-7, the V gene TRBV5-4; 10 nucleotides match TRBD2. There are 17 residues in the CDR3. The germline gives CDR1 SGHNT, CDR2 YYREEE (reference sequence). With 4 bases clipped from V and 2 bases from J, the junction kept 12 bases outside the gene matches. The CDR3: CASSLEGRLAGAYEQYF. Here the CDR3 DNA reads TGTGCCAGCAGCCTGGAAGGACGACTAGCGGGTGCCTACGAGCAGTACTTC. The full variable domain, completed using reference TRBV5-4 and TRBJ2-7, is ETGVTQSPTHLIKTRGQQVTLRCSSQSGHNTVSWYQQALGQGPQFIFQYYREEENGRGNFPPRFSGLQFPNYSSELNVNALELDDSALYLCASSLEGRLAGAYEQYFGPGTRLTVT.

CDR3 region: CASSQTWRNTEAFF. CDR3 nucleotides: TGCGCCAGCAGCCAAACCTGGAGGAACACTGAAGCTTTCTTT. The rearrangement uses TRBV4-1 and TRBJ1-1; D gene ambiguous. This CDR3 spans 14 amino acids. Germline CDR1 and CDR2: MGHRA and YSYEKL. V lost 2 bases and J 1 base, leaving 8 bases between the germline ends.

The chain recombines TRBV19 with TRBJ1-5, with D possibly being TRBD1 (5 bases). The ends were cut back, 2 bases at V and 4 bases at J, with 12 bases in the middle. The CDR3 loop spans 15 amino acids. CDR1 LNHDA and CDR2 SQIVND come from the germline V gene (reference sequence). The CDR3 reads CASSITGAPNQPQHF. The CDR3 DNA reads TGTGCCAGTAGTATAACAGGCGCACCTAATCAGCCCCAGCATTTT.

The gene calls are TRBV5-1 and TRBJ2-2; 7 nucleotides agree with TRBD1. Germline lookup yields CDR1 SGHRS and CDR2 YFSETQ. The CDR3 covers 15 residues. J gave up 3 bases and V 2 bases, and 4 bases lay outside the gene matches. The CDR3 bases are TGCGCCAGCAGCTTCCGACAGGGCTACACCGGGGAGCTGTTTTTT. It codes for CASSFRQGYTGELFF.

This clone was observed once. V gene TRBV2 combines with J gene TRBJ2-3; a weak D match, TRBD2 (6 bases). This CDR3 is 14 amino acids long. The germline V gene encodes CDR1 SNHLY and CDR2 FYNNEI. The germline V and J ends were trimmed by 8 bases and 6 bases, with 18 bases remaining between them. The DNA of the CDR3 is TGTGCCAGCGCCGCGGGCCGGGGGAGGGATACGCAGTATTTT. This encodes CASAAGRGRDTQYF.

This clone appeared once. This sequence joins TRBV10-3 and TRBJ2-5; maybe TRBD2 (7 bases). The germline V gene has CDR1 ENHRY and CDR2 SYGVKD. Deletions cut 5 bases from V and 2 bases from J, with 15 bases between. The CDR3 consists of 15 residues. The CDR3, as DNA: TGTGCCATCAGTATTAGAGGGAGGGGGCAAGAGACCCAGTACTTC. It encodes CAISIRGRGQETQYF.

A single count supports this clone. This chain connects TRBV4-2 to TRBJ2-3; 7 bases align to TRBD1. CDR1 is LGHNA and CDR2 is YNFKEQ in the germline V gene. V shed 6 bases and J 0 bases; nucleotides not matched to a gene: 9. The CDR3 length is 16 residues. CDR3 DNA: TGTGCCAGCAGTGACGGACAGGCAACTAGCACAGATACGCAGTATTTT. It yields the protein CASSDGQATSTDTQYF.

This clone was seen only a few times. The chain uses TRBV18 and TRBJ2-1; 10 nucleotides line up with TRBD2. The V gene's germline CDR1 is KGHSH and CDR2 LQKENI. Trimming removed 2 bases from V and 9 bases from J; junction bases left unmatched: 7. The CDR3 consists of 15 residues. The CDR3 DNA sequence: TGTGCCAGCTCACCAAGGCTAGCGGGAGAGGGTGAGCAGTTCTTC. Its translation: CASSPRLAGEGEQFF.

A few counts support this clone. The J gene is TRBJ1-6, the V gene TRBV9; D unclear. The V and J ends lost 3 bases and 0 bases respectively, with 10 bases between them. The germline V gene encodes CDR1 SGDLS and CDR2 YYNGEE. There are 16 residues in the CDR3. The CDR3 protein is CASSAPYSSYNSPLHF. Here the CDR3 DNA reads TGTGCCAGCAGCGCCCCGTACAGCTCCTATAATTCACCCCTCCACTTT.

The J gene is TRBJ1-6, the V gene TRBV27; 9 bases agree with TRBD1. This CDR3 is 16 amino acids long. V was clipped by 7 bases and J by 10 bases; unmatched bases: 14. Germline CDR1 is MNHEY and CDR2 is SMNVEV (reference sequence). CDR3: CASTPRGTGFKSPLHF. The CDR3, as DNA: TGTGCCAGCACCCCTCGTGGGACAGGGTTTAAGTCACCCCTCCACTTT.

The chain uses TRBV15 and TRBJ1-1, with 9 bases matching TRBD1. J gave up 4 bases and V 5 bases, and 8 bases lay outside the gene matches. Germline V CDR1 and CDR2: LNHNV, YYDKDF (reference sequence). This CDR3 region has 15 residues. CDR3 coding DNA: TGTGCCACCAGCGATAAAGGGACAGGGCTCACTGAAGCTTTCTTT. Translating gives CATSDKGTGLTEAFF.

The chain recombines TRBV11-3 with TRBJ2-1; no clear D. This CDR3 contains 13 residues. V was trimmed by 3 bases and J by 8 bases, leaving 11 bases between them. Germline assignment: CDR1 SGHNT and CDR2 YENEEA. CDR3 protein: CASSFPPSDEQFF. CDR3 sequence (DNA): TGTGCCAGCAGCTTCCCCCCATCGGATGAGCAGTTCTTC.

The chain is built from TRBV4-1 and TRBJ1-2, with no clear D. Trimming stripped 1 base from V and 3 bases from J, with 9 bases between. This CDR3 is 14 amino acids long. Germline assignment: CDR1 MGHRA and CDR2 YSYEKL. CDR3 sequence reads: CASSQAGSDYGYTF. CDR3 nucleotides: TGCGCCAGCAGCCAAGCGGGAAGTGACTATGGCTACACCTTC.

The V and J genes are TRBV2 and TRBJ2-5, with D hard to call. The V end was cut by 5 bases, the J end by 3 bases, with 4 bases between. The CDR3 is 11 amino acids. Germline V gives CDR1 SNHLY, CDR2 FYNNEI. The CDR3, as DNA: TGTGCCAGCAGTCCTAAAGAGACCCAGTACTTC. It codes for CASSPKETQYF. Full variable domain (missing parts from reference TRBV2 and TRBJ2-5): EPEVTQTPSHQVTQMGQEVILRCVPISNHLYFYWYRQILGQKVEFLVSFYNNEISEKSEIFDDQFSVERPDGSNFTLKIRSTKLEDSAMYFCASSPKETQYFGPGTRLLVL.

The chain is built from TRBV10-3 and TRBJ2-1; 10 bases fit TRBD2. Unmatched junction bases numbered 9, after V lost 4 bases and J lost 3 bases. CDR3 size: 17 residues. Germline values: CDR1 ENHRY, CDR2 SYGVKD. The CDR3 bases are TGTGCCATCAGTGCCGGACTAGCGGTAAATTTCTACAATGAGCAGTTCTTC. This sequence encodes CAISAGLAVNFYNEQFF.

The genes are TRBV2 and TRBJ2-6, with TRBD2 matching over 7 bases. CDR3 length: 16 amino acids. Germline V gene data show CDR1 as SNHLY and CDR2 as FYNNEI. V trimming: 3 bases; J trimming: 0 bases; junction bases outside the gene matches: 2. The CDR3 nucleotides are TGTGCCAGCAGTGAGCGGGGGAACTCTGGGGCCAACGTCCTGACTTTC. Residues: CASSERGNSGANVLTF.

Only a few counts were recorded for this clone. The chain employs TRBV18 and TRBJ1-2; the D gene is possibly TRBD1 (6 bases). The CDR3 is 14 residues long. Deletions cut 2 bases from V and 6 bases from J, with 13 bases between. CDR1 and CDR2 (germline): KGHSH, LQKENI. The CDR3 DNA reads as TGTGCCAGCTCACCATTGGACAGTGGTGATGGCTACACCTTC. Its protein is CASSPLDSGDGYTF.

The chain carries TRBV6-6 and TRBJ1-1; D call uncertain. Germline loops: CDR1 MNHNY, CDR2 SVGAGI (reference sequence). The CDR3 sequence is 12 residues long. Trimming left V 0 bases short and J 4 bases short, with 3 bases between. The chain's CDR3 is CASSYSATEAFF. The DNA of the CDR3 is TGTGCCAGCAGTTACTCGGCCACTGAAGCTTTCTTT.

The chain is built from TRBV5-6 and TRBJ1-5; 8 nucleotides align to TRBD1. The CDR3 runs to 15 residues. Unmatched junction bases numbered 3, after V lost 0 bases and J lost 4 bases. Germline-derived CDR1 and CDR2 are SGHDT and YYEEEE. CDR3 residues: CASSLADRGNQPQHF. The CDR3 DNA sequence: TGTGCCAGCAGCTTGGCAGACAGGGGAAATCAGCCCCAGCATTTT. The entire variable domain, with the rest obtained from reference TRBV5-6 and TRBJ1-5, is as follows: DAGVTQSPTHLIKTRGQQVTLRCSPKSGHDTVSWYQQALGQGPQFIFQYYEEEERQRGNFPDRFSGHQFPNYSSELNVNALLLGDSALYLCASSLADRGNQPQHFGDGTRLSIL.

This clone came up once. The gene calls are TRBV6-1 and TRBJ1-5; 8 positions agree with TRBD1. With 11 bases clipped from V and 7 bases from J, the junction kept 10 bases outside the gene matches. Germline V gene lookup returns CDR1 MNHNS and CDR2 SASEGT. CDR3 length equals 13 residues. CDR3: CAQRTGSRQPQHF. DNA for the CDR3: TGTGCCCAGAGGACAGGGTCGAGGCAGCCCCAGCATTTT.

The CDR3 sequence is CASRPRDSSYNEQFF. The CDR3 nucleotides read TGTGCCAGCAGACCCCGGGACAGCTCCTACAATGAGCAGTTCTTC. The chain employs TRBV7-8 and TRBJ2-1; TRBD1 matches at 7 bases. CDR3 length: 15 residues. Losses at the gene ends were 6 bases for V and 0 bases for J; bases not matched to a gene: 5. Germline CDR1 and CDR2: SGHVS and FQNEAQ.

The CDR3 sequence: CASRDRDRVVQYF. DNA for the CDR3: TGTGCCAGTAGAGACCGGGACAGGGTGGTGCAGTACTTC. This chain joins TRBV19 and TRBJ2-7; TRBD1 agrees at 9 bases. This CDR3 spans 13 amino acids. J lost 9 bases, V lost 6 bases, and 9 bases had no gene match. Germline CDR1 reads LNHDA; CDR2 reads SQIVND (reference sequence).

The chain recombines TRBV4-3 with TRBJ2-3, with a possible D match to TRBD1 (5 bases). Trimming shortened V by 3 bases and J by 2 bases, and 15 bases separated the two germline ends. The CDR3 loop spans 16 amino acids. Germline assignment: CDR1 LGHNA and CDR2 YSLEER. In nucleotides, the CDR3 is TGCGCCAGCAGCCATCAGGGTTCGAGTCTCACAGATACGCAGTATTTT. Translation: CASSHQGSSLTDTQYF.

The J gene is TRBJ1-4, the V gene TRBV7-2; tentative D call: TRBD1 (5 bases). The germline V gene has CDR1 SGHTA and CDR2 FQGNSA. The ends were cut back, 5 bases at V and 3 bases at J, with 19 bases in the middle. The CDR3 spans 17 residues. CDR3 in amino acids: CASSTVGGLGANEKLFF. DNA for the CDR3: TGTGCCAGCAGCACTGTGGGGGGGTTAGGTGCTAATGAAAAACTGTTTTTT.

The chain uses TRBV15 and TRBJ1-1; D might be TRBD1 (6 bases). V lost 3 bases to trimming and J lost 0 bases, with 11 bases between them. The germline CDR1 and CDR2 sequences are LNHNV and YYDKDF (reference sequence). This CDR3 has 15 residues. The CDR3 protein is CATSRRGGLNTEAFF. For the CDR3, the DNA is TGTGCCACCAGCAGGAGGGGGGGACTGAACACTGAAGCTTTCTTT.

The chain couples TRBV11-3 to TRBJ1-1; a weak D match, TRBD1 (5 bases). The V gene's germline CDR1 is SGHNT and CDR2 YENEEA. Trimming stripped 6 bases from V and 8 bases from J, with 19 bases between. The length of the CDR3 is 14 residues. The CDR3 loop is CASRGGTTTDEAFF. The CDR3 region has the DNA TGTGCCAGCAGGGGAGGTACGACGACAGACGAAGCTTTCTTT.

The V gene is TRBV10-2, the J gene TRBJ1-5, with TRBD1 matching over 7 bases. This CDR3 comprises 15 residues. V was pared by 7 bases and J by 6 bases, with 12 bases of the junction left unmatched. From germline, CDR1 is WSHSY and CDR2 SAAADI. DNA for the CDR3: TGCGCCAGCACTCAACAGGGGCAGGGGGTTCAGCCCCAGCATTTT. This gives the protein CASTQQGQGVQPQHF.

This chain joins TRBV6-1 and TRBJ1-2, with D maybe TRBD1 (6 bases). The CDR3 extends over 13 amino acids. The V gene lost 4 bases and the J gene lost 3 bases, with 9 bases spanning the gap. Germline loops: CDR1 MNHNS, CDR2 SASEGT. CDR3 coding DNA: TGTGCCAGCAGTGGACAGGTTGACTATGGCTACACCTTC. Its translation: CASSGQVDYGYTF.

This clone was counted a single time. V gene TRBV4-2 combines with J gene TRBJ1-6; 8 nucleotides line up with TRBD1. Germline values: CDR1 LGHNA, CDR2 YNFKEQ. CDR3 size: 15 residues. V shed 0 bases, J shed 10 bases, and the junction held 5 bases outside the gene matches. The CDR3 DNA sequence: TGTGCCAGCAGCCAAGAATGGGACAGGAAATCACCCCTCCACTTT. Amino acid sequence: CASSQEWDRKSPLHF.

The chain is built from TRBV27 and TRBJ2-7; D not resolved. Germline CDR1 reads MNHEY; CDR2 reads SMNVEV (reference sequence). V was cut by 5 bases and J by 0 bases, with 11 bases left in between. The CDR3 runs to 14 residues. CDR3 residues: CASSPAESSYEQYF. DNA of the CDR3: TGTGCCAGCAGTCCGGCGGAAAGCTCCTACGAGCAGTACTTC.

The rearrangement joins TRBV7-2 to TRBJ2-5; tentative D call: TRBD2 (5 bases). CDR3 length: 14 amino acids. Germline CDR1 is SGHTA and CDR2 is FQGNSA. V was pared by 0 bases and J by 2 bases, with 7 bases between. The CDR3 loop is CASSLAGRQETQYF. Written as DNA, the CDR3 is TGTGCCAGCAGCTTAGCGGGGAGACAAGAGACCCAGTACTTC.